This T cell receptor beta chain was obtained from a study of OX40 agonist ivuxolimab in advanced cancers. Points from the study as a whole: Relative to CD4+, CD8+ T cells held more expanded clones on average.

Comments on this clone: The antigen remains unidentified.

Patients with autoimmune history or systemic immunosuppression were excluded. This table comes from immunoSEQ multiplex PCR, and its TCRdb copy is limited to in-frame clones, with some not included. The sample lists 57,000 or so clones; roughly 82% were seen once. The V end lost 3 bases, the J end lost 10 bases, and 16 bases lay between the germline ends. The CDR3 totals 14 residues. Germline V gives CDR1 KGHSH, CDR2 LQKENI. The sequence was obtained from an adult with an advanced solid tumor such as melanoma, head and neck, liver or kidney cancer. The J gene is TRBJ1-5, the V gene TRBV18; D gene unclear. The sample consisted of CD4+ or CD8+ T cells sorted from blood, taken in a trial of the OX40 agonist ivuxolimab. The CDR3 sequence: CASSPDLNGPPQHF. The CDR3 DNA is TGTGCCAGCTCACCCGACTTAAACGGGCCACCCCAGCATTTT.